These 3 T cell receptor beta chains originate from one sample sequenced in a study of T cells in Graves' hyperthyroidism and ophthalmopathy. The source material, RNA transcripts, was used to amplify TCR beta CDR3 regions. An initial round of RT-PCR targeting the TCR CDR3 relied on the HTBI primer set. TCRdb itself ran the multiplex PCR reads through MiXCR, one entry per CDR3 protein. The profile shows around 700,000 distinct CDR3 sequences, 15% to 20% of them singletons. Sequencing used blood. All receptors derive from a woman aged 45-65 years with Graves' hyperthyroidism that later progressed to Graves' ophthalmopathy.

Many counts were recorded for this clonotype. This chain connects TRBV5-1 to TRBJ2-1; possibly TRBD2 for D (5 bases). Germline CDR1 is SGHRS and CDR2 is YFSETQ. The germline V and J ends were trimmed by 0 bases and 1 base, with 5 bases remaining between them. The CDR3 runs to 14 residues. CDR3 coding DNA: TGCGCCAGCAGCTTGGGACTATCCTACAATGAGCAGTTCTTC. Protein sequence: CASSLGLSYNEQFF.

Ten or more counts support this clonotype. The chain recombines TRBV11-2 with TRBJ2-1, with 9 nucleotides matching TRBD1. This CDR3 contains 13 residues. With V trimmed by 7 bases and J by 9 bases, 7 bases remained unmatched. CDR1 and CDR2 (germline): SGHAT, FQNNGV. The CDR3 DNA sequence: TGTGCCAGCACTCGGGACAGGGTAGGTGAGCAGTTCTTC. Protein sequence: CASTRDRVGEQFF.

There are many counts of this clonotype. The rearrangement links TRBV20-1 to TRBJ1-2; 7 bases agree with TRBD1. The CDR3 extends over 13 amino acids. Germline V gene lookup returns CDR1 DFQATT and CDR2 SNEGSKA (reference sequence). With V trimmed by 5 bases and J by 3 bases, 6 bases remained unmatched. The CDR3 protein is CSAETGLYYGYTF. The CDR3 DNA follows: TGCAGTGCTGAGACAGGGTTGTACTATGGCTACACCTTC.